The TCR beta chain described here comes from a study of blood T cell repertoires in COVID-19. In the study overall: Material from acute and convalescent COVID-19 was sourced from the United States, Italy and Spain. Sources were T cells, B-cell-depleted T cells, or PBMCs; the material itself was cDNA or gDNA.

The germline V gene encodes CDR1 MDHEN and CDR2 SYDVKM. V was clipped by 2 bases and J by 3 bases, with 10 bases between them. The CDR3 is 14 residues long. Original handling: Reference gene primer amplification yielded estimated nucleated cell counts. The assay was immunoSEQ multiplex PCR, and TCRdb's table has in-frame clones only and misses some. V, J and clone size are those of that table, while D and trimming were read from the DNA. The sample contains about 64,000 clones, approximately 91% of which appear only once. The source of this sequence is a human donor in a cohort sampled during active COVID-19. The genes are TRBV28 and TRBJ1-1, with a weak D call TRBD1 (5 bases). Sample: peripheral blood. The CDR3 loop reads CASSLPDSYTEAFF. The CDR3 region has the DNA TGTGCCAGCAGTTTACCCGACAGCTACACTGAAGCTTTCTTT.